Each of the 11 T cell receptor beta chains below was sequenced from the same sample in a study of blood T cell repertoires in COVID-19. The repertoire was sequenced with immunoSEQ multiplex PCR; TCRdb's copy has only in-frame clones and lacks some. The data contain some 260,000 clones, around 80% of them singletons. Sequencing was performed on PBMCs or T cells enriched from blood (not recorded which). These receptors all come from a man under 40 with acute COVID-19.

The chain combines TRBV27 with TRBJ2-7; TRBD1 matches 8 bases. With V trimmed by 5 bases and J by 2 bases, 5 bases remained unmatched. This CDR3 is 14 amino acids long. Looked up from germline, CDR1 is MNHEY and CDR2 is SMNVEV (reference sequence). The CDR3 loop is CASSMDRDPYEQYV. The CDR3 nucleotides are TGTGCCAGCAGTATGGACAGGGATCCCTACGAGCAGTACGTC.

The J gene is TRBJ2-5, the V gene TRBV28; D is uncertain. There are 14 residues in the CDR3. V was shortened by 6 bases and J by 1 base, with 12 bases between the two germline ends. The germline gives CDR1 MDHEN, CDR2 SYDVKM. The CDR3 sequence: CASSYALRQETQYF. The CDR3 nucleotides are TGTGCCAGCAGCTACGCCCTACGCCAAGAGACCCAGTACTTC.

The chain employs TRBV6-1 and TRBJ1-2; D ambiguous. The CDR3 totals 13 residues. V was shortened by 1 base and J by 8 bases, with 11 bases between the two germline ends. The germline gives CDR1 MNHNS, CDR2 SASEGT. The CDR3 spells CASSEVGQRGYTF. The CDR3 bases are TGTGCCAGCAGTGAAGTAGGTCAGCGGGGCTACACCTTC.

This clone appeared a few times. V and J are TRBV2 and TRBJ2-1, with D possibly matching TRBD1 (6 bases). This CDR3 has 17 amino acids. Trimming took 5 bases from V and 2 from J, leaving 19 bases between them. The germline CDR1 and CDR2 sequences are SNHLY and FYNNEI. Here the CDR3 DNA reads TGTGCCAGCAGTCTCGGATACCGGGACACAGCCTACAATGAGCAGTTCTTC. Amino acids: CASSLGYRDTAYNEQFF.

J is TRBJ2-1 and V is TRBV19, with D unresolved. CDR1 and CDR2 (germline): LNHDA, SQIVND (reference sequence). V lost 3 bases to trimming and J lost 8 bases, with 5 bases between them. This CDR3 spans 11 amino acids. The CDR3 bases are TGTGCCAGTAGTATCCCAGATGAGCAGTTCTTC. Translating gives CASSIPDEQFF.

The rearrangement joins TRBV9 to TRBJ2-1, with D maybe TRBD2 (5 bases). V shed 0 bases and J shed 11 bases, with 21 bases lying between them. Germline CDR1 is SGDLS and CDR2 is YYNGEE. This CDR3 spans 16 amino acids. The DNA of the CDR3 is TGTGCCAGCAGCGTAGGAGAACGGGGATTAGGCCCTCAGCAGTTCTTC. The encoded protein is CASSVGERGLGPQQFF.

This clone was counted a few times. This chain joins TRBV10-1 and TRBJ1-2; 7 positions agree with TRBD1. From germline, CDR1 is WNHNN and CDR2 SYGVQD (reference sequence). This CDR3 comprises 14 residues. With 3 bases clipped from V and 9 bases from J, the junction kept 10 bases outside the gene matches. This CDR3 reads CASSDPGQNRCYTF. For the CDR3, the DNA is TGCGCCAGCAGTGATCCGGGACAGAACCGTTGCTACACCTTC.

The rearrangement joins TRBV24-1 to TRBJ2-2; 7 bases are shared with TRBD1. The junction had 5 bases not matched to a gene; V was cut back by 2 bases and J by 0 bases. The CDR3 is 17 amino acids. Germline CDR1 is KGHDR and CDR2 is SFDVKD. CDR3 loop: CATSDSHRGSNTGELFF. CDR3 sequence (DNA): TGTGCCACCAGTGATTCCCACAGGGGATCGAACACCGGGGAGCTGTTTTTT.

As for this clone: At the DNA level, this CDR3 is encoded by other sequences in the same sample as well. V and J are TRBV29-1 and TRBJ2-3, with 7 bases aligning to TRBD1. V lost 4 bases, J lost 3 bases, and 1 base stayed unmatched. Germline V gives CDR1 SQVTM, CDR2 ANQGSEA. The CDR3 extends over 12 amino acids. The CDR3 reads CSVGTGTDTQYF. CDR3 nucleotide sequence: TGCAGCGTTGGGACAGGTACAGATACGCAGTATTTT.

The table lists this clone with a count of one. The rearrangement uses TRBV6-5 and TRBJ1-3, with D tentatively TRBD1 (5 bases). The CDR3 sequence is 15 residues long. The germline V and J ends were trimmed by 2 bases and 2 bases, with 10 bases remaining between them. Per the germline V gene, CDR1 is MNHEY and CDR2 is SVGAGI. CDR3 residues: CASSYTGLPGNTIYF. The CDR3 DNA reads TGTGCCAGCAGTTACACGGGACTCCCTGGAAACACCATATATTTT.

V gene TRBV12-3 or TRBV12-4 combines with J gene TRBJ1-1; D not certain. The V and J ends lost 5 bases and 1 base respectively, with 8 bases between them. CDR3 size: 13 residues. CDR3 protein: CASSIQWNTEAFF. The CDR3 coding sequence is TGTGCCAGCAGTATACAGTGGAACACTGAAGCTTTCTTT.